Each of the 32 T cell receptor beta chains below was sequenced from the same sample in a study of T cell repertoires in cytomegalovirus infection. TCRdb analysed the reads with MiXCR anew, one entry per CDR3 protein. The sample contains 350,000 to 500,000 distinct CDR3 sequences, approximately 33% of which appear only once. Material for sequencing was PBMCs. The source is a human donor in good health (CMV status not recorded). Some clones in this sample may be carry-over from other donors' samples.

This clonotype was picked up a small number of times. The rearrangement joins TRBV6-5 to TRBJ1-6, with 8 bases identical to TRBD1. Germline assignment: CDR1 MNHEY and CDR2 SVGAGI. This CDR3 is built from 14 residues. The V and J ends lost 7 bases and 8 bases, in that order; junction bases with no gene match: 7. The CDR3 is CASKVGQGYSPLHF. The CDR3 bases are TGTGCCAGCAAAGTTGGACAGGGCTATTCACCCCTCCACTTT.

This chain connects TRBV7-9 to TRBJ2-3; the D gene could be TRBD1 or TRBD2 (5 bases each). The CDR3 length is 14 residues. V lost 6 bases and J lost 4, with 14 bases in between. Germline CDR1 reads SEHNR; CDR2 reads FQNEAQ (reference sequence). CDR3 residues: CASSPRGGPDTQYF. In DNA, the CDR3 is TGTGCCAGCAGTCCCCGTGGGGGACCAGATACGCAGTATTTT.

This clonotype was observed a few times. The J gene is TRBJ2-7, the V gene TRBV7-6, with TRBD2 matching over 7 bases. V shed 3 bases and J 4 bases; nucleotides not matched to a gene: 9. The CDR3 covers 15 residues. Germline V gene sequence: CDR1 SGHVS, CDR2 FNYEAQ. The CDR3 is CASSFFGLAEYEQYF. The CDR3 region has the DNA TGTGCCAGCAGCTTTTTTGGGCTAGCGGAATACGAGCAGTACTTC.

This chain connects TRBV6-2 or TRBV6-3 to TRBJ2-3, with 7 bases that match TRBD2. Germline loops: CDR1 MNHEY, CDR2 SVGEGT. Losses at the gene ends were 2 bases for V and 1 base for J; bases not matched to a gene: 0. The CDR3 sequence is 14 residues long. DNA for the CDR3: TGTGCCAGCAGTTACACTAGCGGCACAGATACGCAGTATTTT. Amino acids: CASSYTSGTDTQYF.

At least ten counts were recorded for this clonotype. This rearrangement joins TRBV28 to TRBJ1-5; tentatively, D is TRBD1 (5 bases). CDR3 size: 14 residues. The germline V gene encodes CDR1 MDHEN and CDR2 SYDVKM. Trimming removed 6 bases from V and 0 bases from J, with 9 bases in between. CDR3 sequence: CASSPTVSNQPQHF. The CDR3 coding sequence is TGTGCCAGCAGCCCGACAGTTAGCAATCAGCCCCAGCATTTT.

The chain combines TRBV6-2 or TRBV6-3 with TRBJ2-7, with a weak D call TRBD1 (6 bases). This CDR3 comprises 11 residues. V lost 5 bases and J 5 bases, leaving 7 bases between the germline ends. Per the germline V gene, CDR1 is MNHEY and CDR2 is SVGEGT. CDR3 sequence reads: CASSGQNEQYF. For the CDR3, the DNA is TGTGCCAGCAGTGGACAGAACGAGCAGTACTTC.

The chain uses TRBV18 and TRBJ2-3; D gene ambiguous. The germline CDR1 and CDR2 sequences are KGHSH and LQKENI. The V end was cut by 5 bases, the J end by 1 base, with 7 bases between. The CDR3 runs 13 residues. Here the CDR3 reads CASSADRTDTQYF. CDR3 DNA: TGTGCCAGCTCAGCGGACCGCACAGATACGCAGTATTTT.

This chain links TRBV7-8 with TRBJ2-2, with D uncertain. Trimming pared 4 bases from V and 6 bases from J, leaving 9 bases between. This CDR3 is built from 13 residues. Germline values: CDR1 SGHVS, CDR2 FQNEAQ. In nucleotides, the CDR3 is TGTGCCAGCAGCTCCCACATCGCCGGGGAGCTGTTTTTT. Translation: CASSSHIAGELFF.

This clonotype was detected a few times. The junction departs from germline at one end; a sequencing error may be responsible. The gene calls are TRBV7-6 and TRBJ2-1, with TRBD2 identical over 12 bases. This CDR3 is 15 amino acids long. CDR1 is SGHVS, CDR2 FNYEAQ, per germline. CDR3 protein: CASSLAGGLRNEQFF. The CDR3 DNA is TGTGCCAGCAGCCTAGCGGGGGGGCTTAGAAATGAGCAGTTCTTC.

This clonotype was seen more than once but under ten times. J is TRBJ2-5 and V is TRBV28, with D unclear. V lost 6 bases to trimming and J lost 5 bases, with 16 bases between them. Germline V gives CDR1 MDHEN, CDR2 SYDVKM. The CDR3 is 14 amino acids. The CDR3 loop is CASRRLALLETQYF. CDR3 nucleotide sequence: TGTGCCAGCAGGCGACTGGCCCTTCTGGAGACCCAGTACTTC.

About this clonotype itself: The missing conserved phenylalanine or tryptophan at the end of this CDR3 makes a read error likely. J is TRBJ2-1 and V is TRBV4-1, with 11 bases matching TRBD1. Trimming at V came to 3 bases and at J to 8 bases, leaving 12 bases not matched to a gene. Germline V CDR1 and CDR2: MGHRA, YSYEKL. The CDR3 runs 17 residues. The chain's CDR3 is CASSQLGGGTGGDEQFL. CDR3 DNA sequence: TGCGCCAGCAGCCAGCTCGGGGGAGGGACAGGGGGGGATGAGCAGTTCTTA.

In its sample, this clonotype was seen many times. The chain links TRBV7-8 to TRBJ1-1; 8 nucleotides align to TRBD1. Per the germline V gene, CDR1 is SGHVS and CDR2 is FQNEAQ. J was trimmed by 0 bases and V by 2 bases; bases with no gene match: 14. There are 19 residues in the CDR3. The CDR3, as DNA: TGTGCCAGCAGCTTATACCTTCCCCAGGGGGCGGGGGTGAACACTGAAGCTTTCTTT. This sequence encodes CASSLYLPQGAGVNTEAFF.

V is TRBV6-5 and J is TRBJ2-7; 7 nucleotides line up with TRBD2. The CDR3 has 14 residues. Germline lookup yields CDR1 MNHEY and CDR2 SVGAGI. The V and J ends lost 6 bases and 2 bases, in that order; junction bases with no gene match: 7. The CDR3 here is CASSPSGETYEQYF. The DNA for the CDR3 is TGTGCCAGCAGCCCCAGCGGGGAAACCTACGAGCAGTACTTC.

CDR3 sequence (DNA): TGTGCCAGCAGCTTGCGAGGGCCAAACACTGAAGCTTTCTTT. Protein sequence: CASSLRGPNTEAFF. V gene TRBV5-4 combines with J gene TRBJ1-1, with D unclear. CDR1 and CDR2 (germline): SGHNT, YYREEE (reference sequence). The CDR3 has 14 amino acids. The V and J ends lost 1 base and 2 bases respectively, with 9 bases between them.

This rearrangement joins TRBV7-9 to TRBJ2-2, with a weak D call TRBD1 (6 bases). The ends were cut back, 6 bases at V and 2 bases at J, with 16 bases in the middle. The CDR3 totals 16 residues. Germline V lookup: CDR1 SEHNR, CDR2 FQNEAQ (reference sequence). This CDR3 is CASRTFRGQNTGELFF. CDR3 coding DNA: TGTGCCAGCAGGACGTTCCGGGGACAAAACACCGGGGAGCTGTTTTTT.

The CDR3 nucleotides are TGTGCCAGCAGTCTAGGGGGGGGGTGGAACACTGAAGCTTTCTTT. Its translation is CASSLGGGWNTEAFF. The rearrangement links TRBV12-3 or TRBV12-4 to TRBJ1-1; weak D call: TRBD1 (6 bases). V was shortened by 5 bases and J by 1 base, with 14 bases between the two germline ends. There are 15 residues in the CDR3.

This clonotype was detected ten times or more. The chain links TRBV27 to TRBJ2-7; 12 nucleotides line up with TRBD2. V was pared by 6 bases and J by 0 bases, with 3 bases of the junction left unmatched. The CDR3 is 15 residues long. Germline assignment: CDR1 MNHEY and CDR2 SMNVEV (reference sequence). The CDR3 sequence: CASSPLAGGSYEQYF. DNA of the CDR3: TGTGCCAGCAGCCCACTAGCGGGAGGCTCCTACGAGCAGTACTTC.

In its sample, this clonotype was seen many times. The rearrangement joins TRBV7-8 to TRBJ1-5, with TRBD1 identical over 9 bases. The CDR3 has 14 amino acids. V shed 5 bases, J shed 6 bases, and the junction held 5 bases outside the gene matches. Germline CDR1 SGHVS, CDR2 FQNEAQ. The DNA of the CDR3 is TGTGCCAGCAGCGTAACAGGGGGCAGTCAGCCCCAGCATTTT. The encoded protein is CASSVTGGSQPQHF.

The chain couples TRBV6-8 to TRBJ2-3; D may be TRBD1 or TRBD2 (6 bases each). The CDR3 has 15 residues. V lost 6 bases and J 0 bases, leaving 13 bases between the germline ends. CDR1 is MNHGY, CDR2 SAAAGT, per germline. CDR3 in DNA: TGTGCCAGCAGGTTCACAGGGACTAGCACAGATACGCAGTATTTT. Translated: CASRFTGTSTDTQYF.

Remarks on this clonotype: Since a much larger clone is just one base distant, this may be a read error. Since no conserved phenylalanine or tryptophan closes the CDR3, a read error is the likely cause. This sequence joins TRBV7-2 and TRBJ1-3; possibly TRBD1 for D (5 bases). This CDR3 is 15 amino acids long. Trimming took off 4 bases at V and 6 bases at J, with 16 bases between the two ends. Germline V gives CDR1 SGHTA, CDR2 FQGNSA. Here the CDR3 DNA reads TGTGCCAGCAGCTCCACAGGTGAAGAGGCAAACACCATATATTGT. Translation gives CASSSTGEEANTIYC.

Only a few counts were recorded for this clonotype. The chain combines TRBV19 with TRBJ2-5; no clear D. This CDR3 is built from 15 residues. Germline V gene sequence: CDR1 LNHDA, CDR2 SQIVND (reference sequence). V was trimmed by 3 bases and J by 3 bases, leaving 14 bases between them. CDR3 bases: TGTGCCAGTAGTATCGGGCAGTCGTCCAAAGAGACCCAGTACTTC. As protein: CASSIGQSSKETQYF. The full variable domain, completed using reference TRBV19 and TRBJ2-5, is DGGITQSPKYLFRKEGQNVTLSCEQNLNHDAMYWYRQDPGQGLRLIYYSQIVNDFQKGDIAEGYSVSREKKESFPLTVTSAQKNPTAFYLCASSIGQSSKETQYFGPGTRLLVL.

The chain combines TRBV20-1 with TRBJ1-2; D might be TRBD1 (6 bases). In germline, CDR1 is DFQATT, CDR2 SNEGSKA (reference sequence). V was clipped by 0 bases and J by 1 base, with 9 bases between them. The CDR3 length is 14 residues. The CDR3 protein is CSARDRGINYGYTF. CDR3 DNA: TGCAGTGCTAGAGACAGGGGAATTAACTATGGCTACACCTTC.

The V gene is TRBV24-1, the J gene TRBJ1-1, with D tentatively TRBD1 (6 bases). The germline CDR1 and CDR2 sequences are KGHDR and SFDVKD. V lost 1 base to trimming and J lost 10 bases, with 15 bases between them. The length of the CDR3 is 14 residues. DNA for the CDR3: TGTGCCACCAGTGATTTAGGGGGAAGGACGGGAGCTTTCTTT. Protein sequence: CATSDLGGRTGAFF.

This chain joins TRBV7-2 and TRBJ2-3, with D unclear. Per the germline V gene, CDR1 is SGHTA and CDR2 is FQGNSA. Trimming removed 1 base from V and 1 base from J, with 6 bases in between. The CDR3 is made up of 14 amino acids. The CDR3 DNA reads TGTGCCAGCAGCTTAGGTAGTCGCACAGATACGCAGTATTTT. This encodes CASSLGSRTDTQYF.

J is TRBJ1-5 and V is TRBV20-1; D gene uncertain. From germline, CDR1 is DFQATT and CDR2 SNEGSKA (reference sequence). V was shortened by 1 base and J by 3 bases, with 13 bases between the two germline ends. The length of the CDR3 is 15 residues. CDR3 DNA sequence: TGCAGTGCTAGAGGAGGCGGAGATACCAATCAGCCCCAGCATTTT. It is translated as CSARGGGDTNQPQHF.

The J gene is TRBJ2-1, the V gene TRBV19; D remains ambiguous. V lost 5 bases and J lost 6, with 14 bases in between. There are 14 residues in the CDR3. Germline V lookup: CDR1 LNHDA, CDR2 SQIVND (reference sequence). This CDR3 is CASSGLVRLNEQFF. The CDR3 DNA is TGTGCCAGTAGTGGTTTGGTCAGACTCAATGAGCAGTTCTTC. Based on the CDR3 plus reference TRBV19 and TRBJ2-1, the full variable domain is DGGITQSPKYLFRKEGQNVTLSCEQNLNHDAMYWYRQDPGQGLRLIYYSQIVNDFQKGDIAEGYSVSREKKESFPLTVTSAQKNPTAFYLCASSGLVRLNEQFFGPGTRLTVL.

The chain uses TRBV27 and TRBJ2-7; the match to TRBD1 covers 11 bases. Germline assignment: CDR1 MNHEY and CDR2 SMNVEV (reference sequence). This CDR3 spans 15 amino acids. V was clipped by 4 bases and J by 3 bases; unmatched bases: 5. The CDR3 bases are TGTGCCAGCAGTTCCTGGACAGGGGGCATCTACGAGCAGTACTTC. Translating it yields CASSSWTGGIYEQYF.

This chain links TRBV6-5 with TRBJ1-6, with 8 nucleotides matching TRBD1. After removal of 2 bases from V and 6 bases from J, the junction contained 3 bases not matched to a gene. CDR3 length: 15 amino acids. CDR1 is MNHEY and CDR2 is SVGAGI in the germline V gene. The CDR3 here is CASSYRDRSNSPLHF. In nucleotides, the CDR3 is TGTGCCAGCAGTTACAGGGACAGGAGTAATTCACCCCTCCACTTT.

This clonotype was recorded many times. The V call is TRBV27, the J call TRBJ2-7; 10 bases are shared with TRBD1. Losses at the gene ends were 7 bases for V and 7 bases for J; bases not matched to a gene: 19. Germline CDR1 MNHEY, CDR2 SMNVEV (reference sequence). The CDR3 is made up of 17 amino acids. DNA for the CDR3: TGTGCCAGCACCCTACCACTACGGACAGGGGGTCCGGGGGAGCAGTACTTC. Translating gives CASTLPLRTGGPGEQYF.

In DNA, the CDR3 is TGCAGTGCTAGAGATCTTGGGGGAGCCTACAATGAGCAGTTCTTC. Protein: CSARDLGGAYNEQFF. The chain employs TRBV20-1 and TRBJ2-1; D is tentatively TRBD1 or TRBD2 (5 bases each). CDR3 length: 15 residues. Germline V gives CDR1 DFQATT, CDR2 SNEGSKA (reference sequence). V was pared by 0 bases and J by 2 bases, with 11 bases between.

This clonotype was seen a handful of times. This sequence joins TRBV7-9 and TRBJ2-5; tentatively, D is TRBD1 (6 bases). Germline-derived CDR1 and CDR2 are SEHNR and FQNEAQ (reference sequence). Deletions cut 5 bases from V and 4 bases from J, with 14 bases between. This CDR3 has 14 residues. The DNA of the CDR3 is TGTGCCAGCAGCCCAGGGGACCGGTTAGAGACCCAGTACTTC. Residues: CASSPGDRLETQYF.

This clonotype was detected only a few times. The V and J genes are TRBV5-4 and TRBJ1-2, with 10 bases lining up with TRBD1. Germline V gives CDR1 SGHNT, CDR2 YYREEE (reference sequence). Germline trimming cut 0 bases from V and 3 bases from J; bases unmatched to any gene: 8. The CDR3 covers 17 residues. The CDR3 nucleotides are TGTGCCAGCAGCTTGGGTGCGACAGGGGGCGCGGACTATGGCTACACCTTC. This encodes CASSLGATGGADYGYTF.